These 26 T cell receptor beta chains originate from one sample sequenced in a study of T cell changes during pregnancy in multiple sclerosis. Repertoires were generated with immunoSEQ multiplex PCR, while TCRdb's copy carries only in-frame clones and drops some. This sample has tens of thousands of clones; around 93% occur once, and the top ten carry 0.45% to 0.55%. The sample consisted of CD4+ T cells from peripheral blood mononuclear cells, taken in the third trimester of pregnancy. The receptors come from a female donor with multiple sclerosis, enrolled in a pregnancy study.

This sequence joins TRBV6-8 and TRBJ2-5; 9 bases map to TRBD1. V shed 6 bases, J shed 2 bases, and the junction held 13 bases outside the gene matches. This CDR3 has 17 residues. The germline V gene encodes CDR1 MNHGY and CDR2 SAAAGT. Here the CDR3 reads CASSHQRRDRDQETQYF. CDR3 nucleotides: TGTGCCAGCAGCCACCAGAGGCGGGACAGGGATCAAGAGACCCAGTACTTC.

V gene TRBV9 combines with J gene TRBJ1-5; D is perhaps TRBD1 (6 bases). CDR3 length: 12 residues. Germline loops: CDR1 SGDLS, CDR2 YYNGEE. Between the trimmed V and J ends, which lost 9 bases and 5 bases, there was a span of 12 bases. In DNA form, the CDR3 reads TGTGCCACCAGTGAGGGGGATCAGCCCCAGCATTTT. It yields the protein CATSEGDQPQHF. The variable domain in full, with the rest retrieved from reference TRBV9 and TRBJ1-5, is DSGVTQTPKHLITATGQRVTLRCSPRSGDLSVYWYQQSLDQGLQFLIQYYNGEERAKGNILERFSAQQFPDLHSELNLSSLELGDSALYFCATSEGDQPQHFGDGTRLSIL.

J is TRBJ2-1 and V is TRBV5-6; the D is unclear. CDR1 SGHDT and CDR2 YYEEEE come from the germline V gene. The CDR3 covers 11 residues. Trimming left V 2 bases short and J 5 bases short, with 2 bases between. CDR3 residues: CASSFNNEQFF. Written as DNA, the CDR3 is TGTGCCAGCAGCTTTAACAATGAGCAGTTCTTC. The full variable domain, with the rest looked up from reference TRBV5-6 and TRBJ2-1, is DAGVTQSPTHLIKTRGQQVTLRCSPKSGHDTVSWYQQALGQGPQFIFQYYEEEERQRGNFPDRFSGHQFPNYSSELNVNALLLGDSALYLCASSFNNEQFFGPGTRLTVL.

V and J are TRBV4-2 and TRBJ2-1; TRBD2 matches 15 bases. The CDR3 is made up of 16 amino acids. Unmatched junction bases numbered 5, after V lost 4 bases and J lost 7 bases. CDR1 LGHNA and CDR2 YNFKEQ come from the germline V gene. DNA of the CDR3: TGTGCCAGCAGCCGGGGACTAGCGGGAGGAGGGAATGAGCAGTTCTTC. This codes for CASSRGLAGGGNEQFF.

The chain employs TRBV30 and TRBJ2-7; TRBD2 matches 8 bases. Germline V gene data show CDR1 as GTSNPN and CDR2 as SVGIG (reference sequence). CDR3 length equals 15 residues. J gave up 5 bases and V 5 bases, and 14 bases lay outside the gene matches. The CDR3 reads CAWEKRGGLFNEQYF. The CDR3 nucleotides read TGTGCCTGGGAGAAACGGGGGGGCCTTTTCAACGAGCAGTACTTC.

J is TRBJ1-2 and V is TRBV30; D gene ambiguous. Germline CDR1 GTSNPN, CDR2 SVGIG (reference sequence). The germline V and J ends were trimmed by 4 bases and 7 bases, with 19 bases remaining between them. The CDR3 runs 14 residues. The CDR3 region is CAWTTGSLGRGYTF. CDR3 in DNA: TGTGCCTGGACGACCGGGTCCCTTGGTCGTGGCTACACCTTC.

The chain has TRBV5-4 and TRBJ1-4, with D possibly being TRBD1 (5 bases). This CDR3 spans 17 amino acids. CDR1 and CDR2 (germline): SGHNT, YYREEE (reference sequence). Between the trimmed V and J ends, which lost 0 bases and 4 bases, there was a span of 16 bases. The CDR3: CASSLGGFGQGNEKLFF. For the CDR3, the DNA is TGTGCCAGCAGCTTGGGTGGTTTCGGGCAGGGTAATGAAAAACTGTTTTTT.

The chain has TRBV16 and TRBJ2-1; 13 nucleotides agree with TRBD2. The CDR3 is made up of 15 amino acids. Germline CDR1 is KGHSY and CDR2 is FQNENV. V gave up 8 bases and J gave up 6 bases; unmatched junction bases: 7. The CDR3 DNA follows: TGTGCCAGCTCCAGGTGGACTAGCGGGGGCAATGAGCAGTTCTTC. It codes for CASSRWTSGGNEQFF.

The chain joins TRBV9 to TRBJ2-1; 10 bases agree with TRBD2. V lost 0 bases, J lost 7 bases, and 10 bases stayed unmatched. CDR1 is SGDLS, CDR2 YYNGEE, per germline. The CDR3 loop spans 17 amino acids. The CDR3 spells CASSVDLAGALRNEQFF. The CDR3 DNA is TGTGCCAGCAGCGTAGATCTAGCGGGAGCTCTCCGGAATGAGCAGTTCTTC.

The rearrangement joins TRBV2 to TRBJ1-6; D is unresolved. V lost 9 bases, J lost 6 bases, and 24 bases lay in between. CDR1 and CDR2 (germline): SNHLY, FYNNEI. CDR3 length: 17 amino acids. The CDR3 sequence: CASGAGGSGSGNSPLHF. In nucleotides, the CDR3 is TGTGCCAGTGGAGCAGGAGGTTCGGGTTCTGGTAATTCACCCCTCCACTTT. The complete variable domain, with remaining parts taken from reference TRBV2 and TRBJ1-6, reads EPEVTQTPSHQVTQMGQEVILRCVPISNHLYFYWYRQILGQKVEFLVSFYNNEISEKSEIFDDQFSVERPDGSNFTLKIRSTKLEDSAMYFCASGAGGSGSGNSPLHFGNGTRLTVT.

J is TRBJ1-1 and V is TRBV19; TRBD1 agrees at 8 bases. The CDR3 runs to 15 residues. Unmatched junction bases numbered 10, after V lost 6 bases and J lost 4 bases. Germline values: CDR1 LNHDA, CDR2 SQIVND (reference sequence). The CDR3 bases are TGTGCCAGTAGGCTCCTAAAGACAGGGGTCACTGAAGCTTTCTTT. It specifies CASRLLKTGVTEAFF.

The chain carries TRBV2 and TRBJ2-7, with TRBD1 as a possible D gene (6 bases). The V gene's germline CDR1 is SNHLY and CDR2 FYNNEI. The CDR3 covers 13 residues. V was shortened by 8 bases and J by 2 bases, with 13 bases between the two germline ends. The DNA of the CDR3 is TGTGCCAGCTTCAGGGGACCTCCCTACGAGCAGTACTTC. It encodes CASFRGPPYEQYF.

The CDR3 sequence: CASSPSGGLGVVEQFF. The CDR3 DNA reads TGTGCCAGCAGCCCCAGCGGTGGACTAGGAGTAGTCGAGCAGTTCTTC. The chain recombines TRBV7-2 with TRBJ2-1; TRBD2 agrees at 7 bases. This CDR3 is 16 amino acids long. CDR1 SGHTA and CDR2 FQGNSA come from the germline V gene. The V segment lost 5 bases and the J segment 10 bases; nucleotides outside the gene matches: 17.

Remarks on this clone: The sample has other DNA sequences that encode this CDR3 too. The chain couples TRBV5-1 to TRBJ2-5, with 15 nucleotides matching TRBD2. The length of the CDR3 is 15 residues. The germline V gene has CDR1 SGHRS and CDR2 YFSETQ. V lost 5 bases, J lost 5 bases, and 4 bases stayed unmatched. The CDR3 spells CASSRGTSGRETQYF. The DNA for the CDR3 is TGCGCCAGCAGTCGGGGGACTAGCGGGAGGGAGACCCAGTACTTC.

V gene TRBV6-5 combines with J gene TRBJ2-5, with TRBD1 matching over 8 bases. The V gene's germline CDR1 is MNHEY and CDR2 SVGAGI. The length of the CDR3 is 13 residues. V was clipped by 6 bases and J by 5 bases; unmatched bases: 5. CDR3 DNA sequence: TGTGCCAGCAGCAGGACAGGGCAGGAGACCCAGTACTTC. Translated: CASSRTGQETQYF.

The rearrangement joins TRBV28 to TRBJ2-5; 7 nucleotides line up with TRBD1. Germline loops: CDR1 MDHEN, CDR2 SYDVKM. The CDR3 has 14 amino acids. Germline trimming cut 6 bases from V and 1 base from J; bases unmatched to any gene: 5. Here the CDR3 DNA reads TGTGCCAGCAGCCGTGGACAGGTCCAAGAGACCCAGTACTTC. Protein product: CASSRGQVQETQYF.

The chain combines TRBV9 with TRBJ2-3, with 7 bases that match TRBD1. The J segment lost 6 bases and the V segment lost 3 bases, leaving 7 bases of the junction unmatched. This CDR3 spans 14 amino acids. Germline values: CDR1 SGDLS, CDR2 YYNGEE. The CDR3 here is CASSGGQAGDTQYF. DNA for the CDR3: TGTGCCAGCAGCGGAGGACAGGCCGGGGATACGCAGTATTTT.

This clone is a singleton in its sample. The rearrangement uses TRBV9 and TRBJ2-1, with a weak D call TRBD2 (6 bases). Trimming shortened V by 4 bases and J by 0 bases, and 14 bases separated the two germline ends. The CDR3 consists of 16 residues. CDR1 SGDLS and CDR2 YYNGEE come from the germline V gene. The CDR3, as DNA: TGTGCCAGCAGCCACCGTAGCGGTAGCTCCTACAATGAGCAGTTCTTC. Translated: CASSHRSGSSYNEQFF.

The rearrangement uses TRBV25-1 and TRBJ1-2, with D perhaps TRBD1 (6 bases). V gave up 4 bases and J gave up 8 bases, with 14 bases separating them. This CDR3 contains 13 residues. Germline V gives CDR1 MGHDK, CDR2 SYGVNS. In DNA form, the CDR3 reads TGTGCCAGCAGTGCCAGGGACACGGGGGGCTACACCTTC. Its translation is CASSARDTGGYTF.

The gene calls are TRBV5-1 and TRBJ2-5; possibly TRBD2 for D (5 bases). CDR1 and CDR2 from the germline V gene are SGHRS and YFSETQ. V lost 1 base, J lost 1 base, and 14 bases lay in between. The CDR3 contains 16 residues. DNA for the CDR3: TGCGCCAGCAGCTTGTATTTCGGGGTTCCCCAAGAGACCCAGTACTTC. This sequence encodes CASSLYFGVPQETQYF.

This clone appeared a single time. V gene TRBV4-3 combines with J gene TRBJ2-7; possible D gene TRBD1, 6 bases. The CDR3 is 14 residues long. V was pared by 4 bases and J by 2 bases, with 12 bases between. Germline-derived CDR1 and CDR2 are LGHNA and YSLEER. The DNA for the CDR3 is TGCGCCAGCAGCCCACAGACAGGCACCTACGAGCAGTACTTC. Translated: CASSPQTGTYEQYF.

The chain recombines TRBV27 with TRBJ2-1; D call uncertain. CDR3 length: 13 residues. Germline V gene sequence: CDR1 MNHEY, CDR2 SMNVEV (reference sequence). V dropped 3 bases and J dropped 7 bases, with 10 bases sitting between them. Here the CDR3 reads CASSFILRNEQFF. In DNA form, the CDR3 reads TGTGCCAGCAGTTTTATACTCAGGAATGAGCAGTTCTTC.

The J gene is TRBJ2-7, the V gene TRBV5-5; TRBD2 matches 9 bases. V gave up 6 bases and J gave up 3 bases; unmatched junction bases: 10. The CDR3 runs to 15 residues. Germline values: CDR1 SGHKS, CDR2 YYEKEE (reference sequence). The CDR3 nucleotides are TGTGCCAGCATTCTGCGGGGGGGAGGGAACTACGAGCAGTACTTC. This gives the protein CASILRGGGNYEQYF.

This chain uses TRBV7-6 with TRBJ2-5; 11 nucleotides agree with TRBD2. The V gene's germline CDR1 is SGHVS and CDR2 FNYEAQ. This CDR3 comprises 18 residues. With 3 bases clipped from V and 1 base from J, the junction kept 10 bases outside the gene matches. The CDR3 loop reads CASSFRPTSGRGQETQYF. CDR3 bases: TGTGCCAGCAGCTTCCGCCCAACTAGCGGGAGAGGCCAAGAGACCCAGTACTTC. The entire variable domain, with the rest obtained from reference TRBV7-6 and TRBJ2-5, is as follows: GAGVSQSPRYKVTKRGQDVALRCDPISGHVSLYWYRQALGQGPEFLTYFNYEAQQDKSGLPNDRFSAERPEGSISTLTIQRTEQRDSAMYRCASSFRPTSGRGQETQYFGPGTRLLVL.

The chain carries TRBV28 and TRBJ2-5, with TRBD2 identical over 7 bases. Germline CDR1 is MDHEN and CDR2 is SYDVKM. Unmatched junction bases numbered 4, after V lost 3 bases and J lost 9 bases. The CDR3 contains 12 residues. CDR3 amino acids: CASSFTLAAQYF. DNA of the CDR3: TGTGCCAGCAGTTTTACCCTAGCGGCCCAGTACTTC. Based on the CDR3 plus reference TRBV28 and TRBJ2-5, the full variable domain is DVKVTQSSRYLVKRTGEKVFLECVQDMDHENMFWYRQDPGLGLRLIYFSYDVKMKEKGDIPEGYSVSREKKERFSLILESASTNQTSMYLCASSFTLAAQYFGPGTRLLVL.

V is TRBV4-2 and J is TRBJ2-2; TRBD2 matches 11 bases. Losses at the gene ends were 3 bases for V and 2 bases for J; bases not matched to a gene: 5. Looked up from germline, CDR1 is LGHNA and CDR2 is YNFKEQ. CDR3 size: 17 residues. The CDR3 sequence: CASSHGTSGGNTGELFF. The CDR3 DNA is TGTGCCAGCAGCCATGGTACTAGCGGGGGAAACACCGGGGAGCTGTTTTTT.